This entry lists 2 T cell receptor beta chains sequenced from one sample in a study of blood T cell repertoires in COVID-19. The table came from immunoSEQ multiplex PCR; TCRdb's copy has only in-frame clones and leaves some out. The sample contains about 86,000 clones, over 70% of which appear only once. Sequenced sample: peripheral blood. The receptors were sampled from a human donor in a cohort sampled during active COVID-19.

This chain connects TRBV4-2 to TRBJ1-2; tentatively, D is TRBD1 (6 bases). Germline V gene data show CDR1 as LGHNA and CDR2 as YNFKEQ. The CDR3 is 15 amino acids. V shed 4 bases and J shed 2 bases, with 14 bases lying between them. The CDR3 nucleotides read TGTGCCAGCAGCCCTTGGGGAGGGGGGAACTATGGCTACACCTTC. Its translation is CASSPWGGGNYGYTF.

The chain is built from TRBV29-1 and TRBJ1-2, with TRBD1 matching over 7 bases. The CDR3 consists of 14 residues. Losses at the gene ends were 0 bases for V and 7 bases for J; bases not matched to a gene: 8. Germline V gene lookup returns CDR1 SQVTM and CDR2 ANQGSEA. Written as DNA, the CDR3 is TGCAGCGTTGAAGACGGGCCGGGACAGTCTGGCTACACCTTC. Translated, it gives CSVEDGPGQSGYTF.